The clone carrying this T cell receptor (beta chain) was observed at least ten times. Its antigen is unidentified. These data come from a study of Graves' ophthalmopathy and Graves' hyperthyroidism. Across the whole study: Ophthalmopathy absent within 18 months of follow-up marked hyperthyroidism as stable.

Investigators amplified TCR beta CDR3 regions from RNA transcripts. A first-round RT-PCR used HTBI primers, followed by a second-round multiplex PCR. TCRdb re-called the multiplex PCR reads with MiXCR, one entry per CDR3 protein. The sample lists around 1,000,000 distinct CDR3 sequences; 35% to 45% were seen once. Notes on the study in general: Ophthalmopathy progression prediction by the model yielded a sensitivity of 70.59% and a specificity of roughly 74%. A classifier, a 13-signature model, separated ophthalmopathy from stable hyperthyroidism with more than 85% sensitivity and approximately 81% specificity.

Diagnosis relied on clinical symptoms, serum thyroxine, TRAb, thyroid ultrasound and orbital computed tomography. Germline V CDR1 and CDR2: MGHDK, SYGVNS. The V gene end was trimmed by 3 bases and the J gene end by 2 bases; junction bases not matched to a gene: 3. The CDR3 sequence is 14 residues long. The receptor was derived from an adult man with Graves' hyperthyroidism. Sequenced: peripheral blood or thyroid tissue (not recorded which). The chain recombines TRBV25-1 with TRBJ2-7, with 8 bases identical to TRBD2. The CDR3 here is CASSELAGTYEQYF. In DNA form, the CDR3 reads TGTGCCAGCAGTGAGCTAGCGGGTACCTACGAGCAGTACTTC.